This TCR beta chain was profiled in a study of T cells after yellow fever vaccination. Findings and caveats of the study: In post-booster samples, most primary-vaccination clones reappeared (about 96% CD4, approximately 91% CD8).

This clonotype was counted many times. TCRdb redid the calling of the 5' RACE reads with MiXCR, one entry per CDR3 protein. The data contain 20,000 to 25,000 distinct CDR3 sequences, around 5.5% of them singletons. The V end lost 8 bases, the J end lost 6 bases, and 16 bases lay between the germline ends. The CDR3 loop spans 14 amino acids. Germline CDR1 ENHRY, CDR2 SYGVKD. Sequencing used PBMCs, either bulk or a sorted T-cell subset (CD4+, CD8+, memory, or dextramer-sorted; not recorded which), obtained approximately 47 days after the first yellow fever vaccination. The rearrangement uses TRBV10-3 and TRBJ2-2, with D perhaps TRBD1 (7 bases). The receptor was derived from a man aged 18 to 30 who received the YFV17D yellow fever vaccine. CDR3 in amino acids: CAIGGTERPGELFF. Written as DNA, the CDR3 is TGTGCCATCGGGGGGACAGAAAGGCCCGGGGAGCTGTTTTTT.